These T cell receptor beta chains were read from a single sample in a study of T cell changes during pregnancy in multiple sclerosis. Some clones are missing from TCRdb's copy, which holds only in-frame ones; the method was immunoSEQ multiplex PCR. Here the sample spans more than 35,000 clones, around nine tenths being singletons. The sample consisted of CD4+ T cells from peripheral blood mononuclear cells, taken in the third trimester of pregnancy. These receptors all stem from a female donor in good health, enrolled as a control in a pregnancy study. Each CDR3 is given with its conserved first and last residue. A D gene is named only where the DNA matches it firmly. Part of the rows lack a size; the others show once, few, many or a class for expanded clones.

V: TRBV7-2
length: 14
D: TRBD2
J: TRBJ2-7
size: .
DNA: TGTGCCAGCAGTTCCCCTAGCGGGGGGTACGAGCAGTACTTC
CDR3: CASSSPSGGYEQYF

V: TRBV29-1
length: 13
D: .
J: TRBJ1-2
size: .
DNA: TGCAGCGTTGTCGGGTCAGCTTGGTATGGCTACACCTTC
CDR3: CSVVGSAWYGYTF

V: TRBV7-8
length: 17
D: .
J: TRBJ2-1
size: .
DNA: TGTGCCAGCAGCCTTAACACCGCGGGACAGCAATACAATGAGCAGTTCTTC
CDR3: CASSLNTAGQQYNEQFF

V: TRBV6-1
length: 14
D: .
J: TRBJ2-7
size: .
DNA: TGTGCCAGCAGTGAAGCGGGGACTGTCTACGAGCAGTACTTC
CDR3: CASSEAGTVYEQYF

V: TRBV10-3
length: 13
D: TRBD1
J: TRBJ1-4
size: few
DNA: TGTGCCATCAAAGGACAGGGGAATGAAAAACTGTTTTTT
CDR3: CAIKGQGNEKLFF

V: TRBV19
length: 16
D: TRBD2
J: TRBJ2-3
size: .
DNA: TGTGCCAGTAGTCGGGGACTAGCACCAGGATTAGATACGCAGTATTTT
CDR3: CASSRGLAPGLDTQYF

V: TRBV5-4
length: 15
D: TRBD1
J: TRBJ1-2
size: .
DNA: TGTGCCAGCAGCCCCCAGACAGGGTGGTCGGATGGCTACACCTTC
CDR3: CASSPQTGWSDGYTF

V: TRBV12-5
length: 11
D: .
J: TRBJ2-5
size: .
DNA: TGTGCTAGTGGTCCCCGGGAGACCCAGTACTTC
CDR3: CASGPRETQYF

V: TRBV14
length: 19
D: TRBD1
J: TRBJ2-6
size: .
DNA: TGTGCCAGCAGCCATTCCCTGGGACAGGGGTCCTCTGGGGCCAACGTCCTGACTTTC
CDR3: CASSHSLGQGSSGANVLTF

V: TRBV5-5
length: 15
D: TRBD2
J: TRBJ2-1
size: .
DNA: TGTGCCAGCAGCTTAGCGGGGAGCTCCTACAATGAGCAGTTCTTC
CDR3: CASSLAGSSYNEQFF

V: TRBV28
length: 17
D: TRBD1
J: TRBJ2-5
size: .
DNA: TGTGCCAGCAGTTTATCCATTCCGGGACAGGGGTCGGAAACCCAGTACTTC
CDR3: CASSLSIPGQGSETQYF

V: TRBV18
length: 16
D: TRBD1
J: TRBJ1-3
size: once
DNA: TGTGCCAGCTCACCGGGACAGACCCTTCCTGGAAACACCATATATTTT
CDR3: CASSPGQTLPGNTIYF

V: TRBV25-1
length: 18
D: TRBD2
J: TRBJ2-4
size: .
DNA: TGTGCCAGCAGTGAAGGGGGGGGACCGACTAGCGGGAGGAACATTCAGTACTTC
CDR3: CASSEGGGPTSGRNIQYF

V: TRBV18
length: 14
D: TRBD2
J: TRBJ2-5
size: few
DNA: TGTGCCAGCTCACAGACTGGGAGGGCCGAGACCCAGTACTTC
CDR3: CASSQTGRAETQYF

V: TRBV19
length: 14
D: TRBD2
J: TRBJ2-1
size: once
DNA: TGTGCCAGTAGTAGGGGACTAGCGGAGGTTGAGCAGTTCTTC
CDR3: CASSRGLAEVEQFF

V: TRBV6-6
length: 15
D: .
J: TRBJ2-2
size: .
DNA: TGTGCCAGCAGAACGACTAAGTCTCAGGACCGGGAGCTGTTTTTT
CDR3: CASRTTKSQDRELFF

V: TRBV28
length: 15
D: .
J: TRBJ2-3
size: .
DNA: TGTGCCAGCAGTTTCAATCCGGACAGCGCAGATACGCAGTATTTT
CDR3: CASSFNPDSADTQYF

V: TRBV7-3
length: 14
D: .
J: TRBJ1-6
size: .
DNA: TGTGCCAGCAGCCCACAGGGCGCCGTGGGGCCCCTCCACTTT
CDR3: CASSPQGAVGPLHF

V: TRBV18
length: 15
D: .
J: TRBJ1-5
size: .
DNA: TGTGCCAGCTCAAGCACAGGGTATAGCAATCAGCCCCAGCATTTT
CDR3: CASSSTGYSNQPQHF

V: TRBV10-3
length: 13
D: TRBD1
J: TRBJ1-1
size: .
DNA: TGTGCCATCAGTGAGGACAGGGTGGCTGAAGCTTTCTTT
CDR3: CAISEDRVAEAFF

V: TRBV29-1
length: 11
D: .
J: TRBJ1-1
size: .
DNA: TGCAGCGTTGATCGGGGAACTGAAGCTTTCTTT
CDR3: CSVDRGTEAFF

V: TRBV7-9
length: 15
D: .
J: TRBJ2-5
size: once
DNA: TGTGCCAGCAGCTTAGGCTGGGGAGAGGGTGAGACCCAGTACTTC
CDR3: CASSLGWGEGETQYF

V: TRBV9
length: 15
D: .
J: TRBJ2-5
size: .
DNA: TGTGCCAGCAGCGTAGTAGGGGCGATTGGGGAGACCCAGTACTTC
CDR3: CASSVVGAIGETQYF